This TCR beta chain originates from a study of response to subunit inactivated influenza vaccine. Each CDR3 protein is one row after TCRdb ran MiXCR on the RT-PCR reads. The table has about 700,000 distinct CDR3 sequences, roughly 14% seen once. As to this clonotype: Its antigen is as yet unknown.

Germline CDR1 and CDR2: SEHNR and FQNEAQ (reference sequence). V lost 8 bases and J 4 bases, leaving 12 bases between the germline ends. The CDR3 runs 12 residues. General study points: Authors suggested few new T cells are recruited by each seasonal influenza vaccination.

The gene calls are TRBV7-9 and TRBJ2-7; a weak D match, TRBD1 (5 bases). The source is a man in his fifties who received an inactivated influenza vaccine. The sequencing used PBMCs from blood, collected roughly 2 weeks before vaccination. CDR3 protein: CASAQGSYEQYF. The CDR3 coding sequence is TGTGCCAGCGCTCAGGGAAGTTACGAGCAGTACTTC.